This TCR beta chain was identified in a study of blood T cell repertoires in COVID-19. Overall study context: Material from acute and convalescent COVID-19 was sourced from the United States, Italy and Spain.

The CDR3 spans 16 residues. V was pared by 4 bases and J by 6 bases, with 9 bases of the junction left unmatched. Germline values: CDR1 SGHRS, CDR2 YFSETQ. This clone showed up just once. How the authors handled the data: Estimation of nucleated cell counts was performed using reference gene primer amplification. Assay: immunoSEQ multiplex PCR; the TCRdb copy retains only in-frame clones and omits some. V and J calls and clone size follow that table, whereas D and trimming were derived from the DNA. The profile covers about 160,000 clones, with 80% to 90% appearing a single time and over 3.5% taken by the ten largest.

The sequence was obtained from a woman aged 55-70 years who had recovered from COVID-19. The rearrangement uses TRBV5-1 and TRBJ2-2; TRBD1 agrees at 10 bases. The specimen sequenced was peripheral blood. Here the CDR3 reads CASSTGQGVVAGELFF. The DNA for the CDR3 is TGCGCCAGCAGCACAGGACAGGGGGTAGTAGCCGGGGAGCTGTTTTTT.